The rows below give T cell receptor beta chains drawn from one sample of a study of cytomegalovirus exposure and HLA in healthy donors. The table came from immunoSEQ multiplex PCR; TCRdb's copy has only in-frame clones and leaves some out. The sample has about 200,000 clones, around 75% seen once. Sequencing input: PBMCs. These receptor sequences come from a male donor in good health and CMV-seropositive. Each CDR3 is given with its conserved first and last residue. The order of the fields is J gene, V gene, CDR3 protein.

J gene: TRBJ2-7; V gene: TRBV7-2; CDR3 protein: CASSFFGTVEQYF
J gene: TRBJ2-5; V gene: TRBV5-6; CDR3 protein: CASSLMRVGETQYF
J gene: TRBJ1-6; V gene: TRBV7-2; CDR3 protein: CASSLQGQPGASPLHF
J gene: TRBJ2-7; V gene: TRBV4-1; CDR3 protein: CASSQEIAGGTYEQYF
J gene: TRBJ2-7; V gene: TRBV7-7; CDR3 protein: CASSFRDGLYEQYF
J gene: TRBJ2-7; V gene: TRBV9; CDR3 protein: CASSVEGSSYEQYF
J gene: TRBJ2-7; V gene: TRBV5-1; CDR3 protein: CASSSPPGLAGQPSYEQYF
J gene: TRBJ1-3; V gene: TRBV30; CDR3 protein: CAWQAGGYGNTIYF
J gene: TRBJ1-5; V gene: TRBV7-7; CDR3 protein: CASTVAGEGGQPQHF
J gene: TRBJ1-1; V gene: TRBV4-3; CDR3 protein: CASSQLDLRAADTEAFF
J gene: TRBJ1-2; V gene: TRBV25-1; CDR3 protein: CASSRLGTGYGYTF
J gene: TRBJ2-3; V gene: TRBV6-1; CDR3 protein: CATTTSGGAADTQYF
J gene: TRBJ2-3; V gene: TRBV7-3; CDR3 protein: CASSSTGEPHLVQYF
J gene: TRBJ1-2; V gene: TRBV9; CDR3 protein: CASSGPGQGAYGYTF
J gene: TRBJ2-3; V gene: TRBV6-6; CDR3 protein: CASSSTTDTQYF
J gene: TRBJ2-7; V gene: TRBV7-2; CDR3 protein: CASSWPQRTGGFREQYF
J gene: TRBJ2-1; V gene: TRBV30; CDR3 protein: CAWAVSSYNEQFF
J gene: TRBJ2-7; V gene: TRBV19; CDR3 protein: CASSIWATETYEQYF
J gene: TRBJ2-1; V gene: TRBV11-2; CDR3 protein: CASSEEGTRYPEQFF
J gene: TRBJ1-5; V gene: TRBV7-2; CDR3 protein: CASSLSKGPSNQPQHF
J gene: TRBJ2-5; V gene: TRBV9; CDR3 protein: CASSASLAGVETQYF
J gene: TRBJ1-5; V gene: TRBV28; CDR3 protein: CASSSGQGIQPQHF
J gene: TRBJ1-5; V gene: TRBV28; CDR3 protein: CASTIGSNSNQPQHF
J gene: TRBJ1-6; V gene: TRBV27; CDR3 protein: CASTGRDNSPLHF
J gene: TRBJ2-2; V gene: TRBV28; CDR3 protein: CASSLWDSGRGELFF
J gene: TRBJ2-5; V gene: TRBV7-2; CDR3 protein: CASSPGTSGGLKTQYF
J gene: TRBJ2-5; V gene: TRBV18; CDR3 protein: CASSLGLAQETQYF
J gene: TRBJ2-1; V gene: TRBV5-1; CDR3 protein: CASNQEGASYNEQFF
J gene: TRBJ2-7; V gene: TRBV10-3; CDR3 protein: CAISESTDEQYF
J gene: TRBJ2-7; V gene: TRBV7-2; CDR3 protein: CASSSPDRGSYEQYF
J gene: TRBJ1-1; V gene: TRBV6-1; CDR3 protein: CASGQDRRNTEAFF
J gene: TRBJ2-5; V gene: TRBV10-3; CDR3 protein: CAISGAEQGAITKTQYF
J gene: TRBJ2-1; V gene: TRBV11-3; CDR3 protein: CASSLGAQRGYNEQFF
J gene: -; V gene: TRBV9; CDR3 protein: CASSVVPSGRYEQYF
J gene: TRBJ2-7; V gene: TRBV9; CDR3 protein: CASSAAGTGPYEQYF
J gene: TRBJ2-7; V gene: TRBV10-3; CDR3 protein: CATKTVAGRDYEQYF
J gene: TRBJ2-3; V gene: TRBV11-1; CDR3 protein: CASTRTGRDTQYF
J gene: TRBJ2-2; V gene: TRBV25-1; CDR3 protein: CASSTGANTGELFF
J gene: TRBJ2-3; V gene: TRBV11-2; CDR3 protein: CASSSAGWSTDTQYF
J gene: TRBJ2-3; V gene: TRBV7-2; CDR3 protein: CASSSAGGRDQYF